Below, 3 T cell receptor beta chains from the same sample are listed, as sequenced in a study of human T cells and chemical hapten exposure (dated by TCRdb to the early 2020s). Library construction relied on RACE. Sequencing instrument: NextSeq 500. TCRdb applied fastp at Q25 and MiXCR to the public reads, then kept only in-frame beta chains. Each entry is one CDR3 protein sequence, shown with its most common DNA and genes. This sample is represented by fewer than 85,000 distinct CDR3 sequences; 10% to 13% of them were singletons. The ten largest make up 2% to 2.5% of the sample. The sample's time point, from its label and the paper: patch test 2, 6 weeks after DPC sensitization. The sample's treatment or condition label is to be understood as: therapeutic diphenylcyclopropenone sensitization with weekly scalp DPC. The specimen was whole blood, collected in connection with sensitization to the hapten diphenylcyclopropenone (DPC). The receptors derive from a young woman with alopecia areata. Some clones in this sample may be carry-over from other donors' samples.

The table lists this clonotype with many counts. This sequence joins TRBV20-1 and TRBJ2-1, with 7 positions matching TRBD1. Germline V gene data show CDR1 as DFQATT and CDR2 as SNEGSKA (reference sequence). V trimming: 5 bases; J trimming: 10 bases; junction bases outside the gene matches: 8. CDR3 length equals 12 residues. The CDR3 nucleotides are TGCAGTGCTTCCAGGGGACAGCGAGAGCAGTTCTTC. This encodes CSASRGQREQFF.

This clonotype was seen repeatedly, ten times or more. The chain uses TRBV27 and TRBJ1-6, with D uncertain. The germline gives CDR1 MNHEY, CDR2 SMNVEV (reference sequence). There are 12 residues in the CDR3. Trimming removed 2 bases from V and 10 bases from J, with 6 bases in between. The CDR3 loop reads CASSLNASPLHF. The CDR3 DNA reads TGTGCCAGCAGTTTAAATGCGTCACCCCTCCACTTT.

Only a few counts were recorded for this clonotype. The rearrangement joins TRBV7-2 to TRBJ2-3; D is perhaps TRBD2 (6 bases). CDR1 SGHTA and CDR2 FQGNSA come from the germline V gene. The CDR3 totals 16 residues. V was cut by 4 bases and J by 0 bases, with 14 bases left in between. The CDR3 sequence is CASSSSGRLSTDTQYF. The CDR3 nucleotides are TGTGCCAGCAGCTCTAGTGGGAGGCTAAGCACAGATACGCAGTATTTT.